This T cell receptor beta chain derives from a study of T cells after somatic rescue of genetic block. Clones were sequenced by immunoSEQ multiplex PCR, and TCRdb holds only the in-frame ones, with some missing. This sample carries around 52,000 clones, about 96% of them seen once, and the ten largest clones take around 0.078%. CDR3 length equals 15 residues. The trim removed 0 bases at V and 8 bases at J, leaving 2 bases unmatched. The V gene's germline CDR1 is MGHRA and CDR2 YSYEKL. The sequence came from a child less than two years old. The specimen sequenced was peripheral blood mononuclear cells (PBMCs). The chain is built from TRBV4-1 and TRBJ1-4; 11 bases are shared with TRBD1. The DNA for the CDR3 is TGCGCCAGCAGCCAAGATGGACAGGGGGCGGAAAAACTGTTTTTT. Protein sequence: CASSQDGQGAEKLFF.